A single sample gave rise to the 13 T cell receptor beta chains below, sequenced in a study of CD8+ T cells in alopecia areata (dated by TCRdb to between 2018 and 2020). Libraries came from the immunoSEQ multiplex PCR assay. For TCR sequencing, RNA was extracted from every sample and reverse transcribed into cDNA to serve as template. What TCRdb holds here is the immuneACCESS table cut down to in-frame rearrangements. Part of the clones is not present; checked against another copy, under half of the missing clones reflect an unresolved V gene, and the others are unexplained. In this sample the table shows about 140,000 clones, around 86% of which occur a single time. The ten largest account for around 13% of the sample. Explained via the paper, the time point label denotes: around 4 weeks on oral tofacitinib. Taken with the paper, the label for treatment or condition translates to: oral pan-JAK inhibitor, 5-10 mg twice daily.

Sample: CD8+ T cells sorted from blood, taken at week 4, from a patient treated with tofacitinib. Receptors were obtained from a human donor with alopecia areata.

This chain uses TRBV4-2 with TRBJ2-1; D is undetermined. The CDR3 contains 15 residues. Germline V gives CDR1 LGHNA, CDR2 YNFKEQ. V gave up 0 bases and J gave up 3 bases, with 9 bases separating them. CDR3 in amino acids: CASSQDWARYNEQFF. The CDR3 DNA follows: TGTGCCAGCAGCCAAGATTGGGCGCGCTACAATGAGCAGTTCTTC.

The V gene is TRBV2, the J gene TRBJ2-3; D is possibly TRBD1 or TRBD2 (5 bases each). CDR1 and CDR2 from the germline V gene are SNHLY and FYNNEI. V dropped 6 bases and J dropped 2 bases, with 9 bases sitting between them. This CDR3 has 13 amino acids. CDR3 coding DNA: TGTGCCAGCAGGGGGACCACCACAGATACGCAGTATTTT. This encodes CASRGTTTDTQYF.

This chain connects TRBV12-5 to TRBJ2-2; D ambiguous. The CDR3 has 16 amino acids. CDR1 and CDR2 from the germline V gene are LGHNT and FRNRAP. V was trimmed by 1 base and J by 5 bases, leaving 14 bases between them. The CDR3 bases are TGTGCTAGTGGTTTGGCCCCCGTCAGGCGAACCGGGGAGCTGTTTTTT. Translating it yields CASGLAPVRRTGELFF.

This chain uses TRBV7-8 with TRBJ1-1; D uncertain. Germline-derived CDR1 and CDR2 are SGHVS and FQNEAQ. This CDR3 is 16 amino acids long. Trimming cost V 1 base and J 1 base, with 13 bases left between them. Written as DNA, the CDR3 is TGTGCCAGCAGCTTAGGGTCGGGCATTACGAACACTGAAGCTTTCTTT. Its protein is CASSLGSGITNTEAFF.

The chain carries TRBV6-5 and TRBJ2-5; the match to TRBD1 covers 10 bases. The end of the DNA fits TRBJ2-7 better, so the J call may be wrong. The CDR3 consists of 15 residues. Germline V gene sequence: CDR1 MNHEY, CDR2 SVGAGI. Here the CDR3 reads CASSFAGTGAYEQYF. CDR3 DNA sequence: TGTGCCAGCAGTTTCGCCGGGACAGGGGCCTACGAGCAGTACTTC.

V gene TRBV6-5 combines with J gene TRBJ2-5; no reliable D call. The CDR3 spans 14 residues. Trimming cost V 0 bases and J 2 bases, with 7 bases left between them. The germline V gene has CDR1 MNHEY and CDR2 SVGAGI. The CDR3 here is CASSYSSRQETQYF. CDR3 DNA: TGTGCCAGCAGTTACTCGTCCAGACAAGAGACCCAGTACTTC.

The table lists this clone with a few counts. The chain links TRBV7-9 to TRBJ2-7; perhaps TRBD2 as D (5 bases). The germline gives CDR1 SEHNR, CDR2 FQNEAQ (reference sequence). The V gene lost 2 bases and the J gene lost 0 bases, with 5 bases spanning the gap. This CDR3 has 13 residues. Written as DNA, the CDR3 is TGTGCCAGCAGCTTACTAGCCTCCTACGAGCAGTACTTC. As protein: CASSLLASYEQYF.

V gene TRBV27 combines with J gene TRBJ2-1, with D perhaps given as TRBD1 or TRBD2 (5 bases each). V gave up 7 bases and J gave up 6 bases, with 16 bases separating them. Germline values: CDR1 MNHEY, CDR2 SMNVEV (reference sequence). The CDR3 length is 14 residues. The CDR3 here is CASTRGPSGNEQFF. Written as DNA, the CDR3 is TGTGCCAGCACCCGGGGACCCTCGGGCAATGAGCAGTTCTTC.

The chain recombines TRBV7-9 with TRBJ2-7, with 7 bases fitting TRBD1. The V segment lost 5 bases and the J segment 4 bases; nucleotides outside the gene matches: 17. CDR3 length: 17 amino acids. The germline V gene encodes CDR1 SEHNR and CDR2 FQNEAQ (reference sequence). The CDR3 sequence is CASSPRQGTMRRYEQYF. CDR3 coding DNA: TGTGCCAGCAGCCCCCGACAGGGTACTATGAGACGGTACGAGCAGTACTTC.

Only a few counts were recorded for this clone. The genes are TRBV18 and TRBJ2-5; D is undetermined. Trimming took off 1 base at V and 5 bases at J, with 8 bases between the two ends. The germline gives CDR1 KGHSH, CDR2 LQKENI. This CDR3 is 13 amino acids long. CDR3 DNA: TGTGCCAGCTCACCACTGGTGAAGGAGACCCAGTACTTC. It codes for CASSPLVKETQYF. The complete variable domain, with remaining parts taken from reference TRBV18 and TRBJ2-5, reads NAGVMQNPRHLVRRRGQEARLRCSPMKGHSHVYWYRQLPEEGLKFMVYLQKENIIDESGMPKERFSAEFPKEGPSILRIQQVVRGDSAAYFCASSPLVKETQYFGPGTRLLVL.

V gene TRBV4-1 combines with J gene TRBJ2-1; 7 positions agree with TRBD2. The length of the CDR3 is 17 residues. With V trimmed by 0 bases and J by 2 bases, 7 bases remained unmatched. From germline, CDR1 is MGHRA and CDR2 YSYEKL. The CDR3 nucleotides are TGCGCCAGCAGCCAAGATCTCGCGGGAGTCGCCTACAATGAGCAGTTCTTC. Its protein product is CASSQDLAGVAYNEQFF.

The chain links TRBV6-9 to TRBJ2-5, with D possibly matching TRBD1 (6 bases). The germline CDR1 and CDR2 sequences are MNHGY and SVAAGI. The CDR3 sequence is 18 residues long. Trimming removed 9 bases at V and 4 bases at J, with 30 bases between. The CDR3 DNA follows: TGTGCCAGGCTTATCCCAGCGGACGGTGGGCCCAGGGGAGAGACCCAGTACTTC. This gives the protein CARLIPADGGPRGETQYF.

The J gene is TRBJ2-7, the V gene TRBV6-5, with 9 bases fitting TRBD2. This CDR3 is built from 14 residues. The trim removed 2 bases at V and 3 bases at J, leaving 2 bases unmatched. Germline V CDR1 and CDR2: MNHEY, SVGAGI. Here the CDR3 reads CASSYAGGSYEQYF. CDR3 in DNA: TGTGCCAGCAGTTACGCGGGGGGGAGCTACGAGCAGTACTTC.